This section outlines one T cell receptor beta chain sequence together with its context. These data come from a study of blood T cell repertoires in COVID-19. Study-level information: Samples taken during acute and convalescent COVID-19 were collected in the United States, Italy and Spain. Sources were T cells, B-cell-depleted T cells, or PBMCs; the material itself was cDNA or gDNA.

Seattle researchers signed up patients amid active infection and tracked them longitudinally. V was pared by 5 bases and J by 2 bases, with 12 bases between. This CDR3 spans 15 amino acids. Germline V gene sequence: CDR1 SGHNT, CDR2 YENEEA. The authors' processing: Estimation of nucleated cell counts relied on the amplification of reference gene primers. Here immunoSEQ multiplex PCR was the method, and the copy in TCRdb shows in-frame clones only, minus some. Clone size and V and J calls were adopted from that table, with D and trimming inferred from the DNA. The sample holds just over 350,000 clones, about 88% seen once.

The sequence came from a woman in her sixties with COVID-19, enrolled during active disease. V and J are TRBV11-3 and TRBJ2-2, with D perhaps matching TRBD1 (6 bases). Material for sequencing was peripheral blood. This CDR3 reads CASSKGHVNTGELFF. The CDR3 DNA reads TGTGCCAGCAGCAAGGGACACGTAAACACCGGGGAGCTGTTTTTT.